The 8 T cell receptor beta chains below were found in one sample sequenced in a study of regulatory T cells in long-lasting Graves disease. Time point indicated: persistent/refractory GD, antithyroid drugs over 5 years with positive TRAb. After RNA was extracted from PBMCs, the TCR library was made from it. Building the TCR beta libraries relied on iRepertoire HTBI primers, and CDR3 regions underwent Arm-PCR. TCRdb re-derived calls from the multiplex PCR reads in MiXCR, one entry per CDR3 protein. Of over 650,000 distinct CDR3 sequences listed, around 30% are singletons. The sequences come from peripheral blood mononuclear cells (PBMCs), collected when the disease was refractory, from a patient treated with antithyroid drugs. The source is a female donor with Graves disease.

This clonotype appeared a single time. The rearrangement uses TRBV6-2 or TRBV6-3 and TRBJ2-7; 8 positions match TRBD2. The CDR3 is 15 amino acids. The trim removed 3 bases at V and 3 bases at J, leaving 7 bases unmatched. The germline gives CDR1 MNHEY, CDR2 SVGEGT. The chain's CDR3 is CASSYISSGYYEQYF. The CDR3 nucleotides read TGTGCCAGCAGTTATATATCTAGCGGGTACTACGAGCAGTACTTC.

This clonotype came up once. The V and J genes are TRBV18 and TRBJ1-1; D remains unclear. Trimming cost V 5 bases and J 0 bases, with 10 bases left between them. This CDR3 comprises 14 residues. Germline V gene sequence: CDR1 KGHSH, CDR2 LQKENI. CDR3 in amino acids: CASSITNMNTEAFF. Here the CDR3 DNA reads TGTGCCAGCTCAATCACAAACATGAACACTGAAGCTTTCTTT.

This chain connects TRBV6-2 or TRBV6-3 to TRBJ2-7, with D perhaps matching TRBD2 (6 bases). Trimming pared 5 bases from V and 5 bases from J, leaving 16 bases between. Germline V lookup: CDR1 MNHEY, CDR2 SVGEGT. This CDR3 is 14 amino acids long. The DNA for the CDR3 is TGTGCCAGCAGTGGGACTCCCCTATTGAACGAGCAGTACTTC. It codes for CASSGTPLLNEQYF.

The chain recombines TRBV29-1 with TRBJ1-3; maybe TRBD1 (5 bases). Germline assignment: CDR1 SQVTM and CDR2 ANQGSEA. The germline V and J ends were trimmed by 4 bases and 0 bases, with 7 bases remaining between them. The CDR3 runs 13 residues. The CDR3 sequence: CSVGGVSGNTIYF. DNA of the CDR3: TGCAGCGTTGGGGGGGTCTCTGGAAACACCATATATTTT.

J is TRBJ1-1 and V is TRBV12-3 or TRBV12-4; D is uncertain. This CDR3 comprises 13 residues. V lost 6 bases, J lost 4 bases, and 12 bases lay in between. CDR3 in amino acids: CASRAATVTEAFF. In DNA, the CDR3 is TGTGCCAGCAGGGCTGCCACCGTCACTGAAGCTTTCTTT.

Here the CDR3 reads CASSSSRTGGGNEQYF. The CDR3 DNA follows: TGTGCCAGCAGCTCCTCCCGGACAGGGGGCGGGAACGAGCAGTACTTC. The chain uses TRBV7-9 and TRBJ2-7; 11 nucleotides align to TRBD1. The V segment lost 4 bases and the J segment 5 bases; nucleotides outside the gene matches: 10. Germline assignment: CDR1 SEHNR and CDR2 FQNEAQ (reference sequence). The CDR3 has 16 residues.

The genes are TRBV5-1 and TRBJ1-1; the D is unclear. Between the trimmed V and J ends, which lost 1 base and 1 base, there was a span of 8 bases. The germline CDR1 and CDR2 sequences are SGHRS and YFSETQ. The CDR3 runs to 14 residues. CDR3 amino acids: CASSLFQQNTEAFF. The CDR3 region has the DNA TGCGCCAGCAGCTTGTTTCAGCAGAACACTGAAGCTTTCTTT.

This clonotype was picked up many times. The J gene is TRBJ1-1, the V gene TRBV11-1; D not resolved. Germline CDR1 reads SGHAT; CDR2 reads FQDESV (reference sequence). This CDR3 contains 14 residues. V lost 3 bases to trimming and J lost 3 bases, with 11 bases between them. In DNA form, the CDR3 reads TGTGCCAGCAGCTTCGACGGTATGGACACTGAAGCTTTCTTT. Protein: CASSFDGMDTEAFF.